The 2 T cell receptor beta chains below were found in one sample sequenced in a study of blood T cell repertoires in COVID-19 (dated by TCRdb to about 2020). To prepare the library, the immunoSEQ multiplex PCR assay was applied. TCRdb provides this immuneACCESS table in a form limited to in-frame rearrangements. Some clones are lacking; in checked studies, under half of them reflect an unresolved V gene, and why the rest are absent is not known. This sample lists 180,000 or so clones; approximately 83% were detected once. Jointly, the top ten make up roughly 3.5% of the sample. Sequenced material: peripheral blood. Receptor source: a man aged 55 to 70 with acute or convalescent COVID-19.

The rearrangement joins TRBV28 to TRBJ2-7; TRBD1 matches 9 bases. V lost 5 bases to trimming and J lost 1 base; unmatched junction nucleotides: 6. Germline V CDR1 and CDR2: MDHEN, SYDVKM. This CDR3 contains 15 residues. In DNA, the CDR3 is TGTGCCAGCAGTACAAGACAGGGGGTATCCTACGAGCAGTACTTC. This encodes CASSTRQGVSYEQYF.

The chain has TRBV7-2 and TRBJ2-6, with 12 nucleotides matching TRBD2. The V gene's germline CDR1 is SGHTA and CDR2 FQGNSA. The CDR3 is made up of 19 amino acids. Losses at the gene ends were 1 base for V and 1 base for J; bases not matched to a gene: 5. The CDR3 loop reads CASSLEWLAGGSGANVLTF. CDR3 DNA: TGTGCCAGCAGCTTAGAGTGGCTAGCGGGAGGGTCTGGGGCCAACGTCCTGACTTTC. The whole variable domain, remainder taken from reference TRBV7-2 and TRBJ2-6, is GAGVSQSPSNKVTEKGKDVELRCDPISGHTALYWYRQSLGQGLEFLIYFQGNSAPDKSGLPSDRFSAERTGGSVSTLTIQRTQQEDSAVYLCASSLEWLAGGSGANVLTFGAGSRLTVL.